This T cell receptor beta chain was sequenced for a study of pediatric ulcerative colitis. Background on the study: Ulcerative colitis patients had pancolitis or left-sided colitis, with confirming histology. The study, taken as a whole, reports: Compared with controls, ulcerative colitis showed greater blood-rectum clone sharing. No controls had the two rectal clonotypes shared by ulcerative colitis patients.

Note on this clone: Its cognate antigen is unknown.

There are 14 residues in the CDR3. The V end lost 5 bases, the J end lost 5 bases, and 15 bases lay between the germline ends. From germline, CDR1 is MNHEY and CDR2 SMNVEV (reference sequence). Colonoscopy and blood draw happened at the same time. Repertoires were generated with immunoSEQ multiplex PCR, while TCRdb's copy carries only in-frame clones and drops some. Found here are 55,000 to 80,000 clones, 77% of them singletons; the top ten hold 5% to 5.5%. The chain employs TRBV27 and TRBJ1-1; possibly TRBD1 for D (6 bases). The receptor was isolated from a boy younger than 18 with moderate ulcerative colitis. The sample comprised blood. The CDR3 nucleotides are TGTGCCAGCAGTACCCTTGGGGGGCGTACTGAAGCTTTCTTT. Amino acid sequence: CASSTLGGRTEAFF.